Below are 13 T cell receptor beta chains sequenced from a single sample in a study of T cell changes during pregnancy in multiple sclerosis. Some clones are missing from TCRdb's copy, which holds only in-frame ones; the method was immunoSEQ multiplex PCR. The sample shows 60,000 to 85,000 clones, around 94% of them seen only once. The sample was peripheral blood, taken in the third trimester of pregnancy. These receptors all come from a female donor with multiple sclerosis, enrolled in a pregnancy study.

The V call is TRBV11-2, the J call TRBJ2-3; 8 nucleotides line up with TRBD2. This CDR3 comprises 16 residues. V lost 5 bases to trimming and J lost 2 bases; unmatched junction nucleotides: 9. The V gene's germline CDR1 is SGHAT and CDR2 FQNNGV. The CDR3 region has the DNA TGTGCCAGCAGCCGAGTTGCGGGGGGCCTCACAGATACGCAGTATTTT. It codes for CASSRVAGGLTDTQYF.

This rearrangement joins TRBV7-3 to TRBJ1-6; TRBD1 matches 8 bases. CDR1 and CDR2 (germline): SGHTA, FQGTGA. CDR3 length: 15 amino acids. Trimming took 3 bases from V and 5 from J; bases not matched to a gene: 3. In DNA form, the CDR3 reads TGTGCCAGCAGCTTTGGGACAGGAGATAATTCACCCCTCCACTTT. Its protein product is CASSFGTGDNSPLHF.

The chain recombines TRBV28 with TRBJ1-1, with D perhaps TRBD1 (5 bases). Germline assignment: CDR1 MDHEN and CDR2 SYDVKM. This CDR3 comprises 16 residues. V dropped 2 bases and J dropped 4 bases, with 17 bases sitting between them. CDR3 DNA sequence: TGTGCCAGCAGTTTAGGCTCCGTTCCCGGGGGCACTGAAGCTTTCTTT. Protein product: CASSLGSVPGGTEAFF.

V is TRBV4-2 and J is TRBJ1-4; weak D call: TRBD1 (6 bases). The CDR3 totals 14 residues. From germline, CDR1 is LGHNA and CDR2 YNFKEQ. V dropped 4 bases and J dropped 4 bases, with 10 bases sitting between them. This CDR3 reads CASSLNRDNEKLFF. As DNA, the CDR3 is TGTGCCAGCAGCCTGAACAGGGATAATGAAAAACTGTTTTTT.

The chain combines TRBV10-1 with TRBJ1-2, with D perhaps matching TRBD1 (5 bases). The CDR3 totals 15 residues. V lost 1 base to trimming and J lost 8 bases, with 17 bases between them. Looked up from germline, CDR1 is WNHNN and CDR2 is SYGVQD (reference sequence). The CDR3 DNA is TGCGCCAGCAGTGAGTTCCGACCCCAGGGAAGGGGCTACACCTTC. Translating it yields CASSEFRPQGRGYTF.

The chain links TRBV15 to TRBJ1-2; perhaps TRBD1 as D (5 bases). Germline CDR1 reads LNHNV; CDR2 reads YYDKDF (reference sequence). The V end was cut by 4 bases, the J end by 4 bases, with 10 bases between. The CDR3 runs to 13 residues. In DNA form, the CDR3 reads TGTGCCACCAGCAACATACAGGCCTATGGCTACACCTTC. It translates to CATSNIQAYGYTF.

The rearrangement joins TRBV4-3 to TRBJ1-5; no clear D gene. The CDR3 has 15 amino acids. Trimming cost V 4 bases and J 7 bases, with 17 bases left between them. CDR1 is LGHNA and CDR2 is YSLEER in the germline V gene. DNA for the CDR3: TGCGCCAGCAGCCTCCAGGACCCCGGGAGGCAGCCCCAGCATTTT. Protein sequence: CASSLQDPGRQPQHF.

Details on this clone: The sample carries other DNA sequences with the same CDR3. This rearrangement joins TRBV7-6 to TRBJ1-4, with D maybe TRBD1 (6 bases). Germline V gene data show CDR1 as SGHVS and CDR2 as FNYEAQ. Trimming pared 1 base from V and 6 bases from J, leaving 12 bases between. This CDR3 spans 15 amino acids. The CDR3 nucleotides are TGTGCCAGCAGCTTAGACGGGGAGGGGGATGAAAAACTGTTTTTT. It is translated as CASSLDGEGDEKLFF. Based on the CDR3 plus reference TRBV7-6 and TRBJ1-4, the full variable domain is GAGVSQSPRYKVTKRGQDVALRCDPISGHVSLYWYRQALGQGPEFLTYFNYEAQQDKSGLPNDRFSAERPEGSISTLTIQRTEQRDSAMYRCASSLDGEGDEKLFFGSGTQLSVL.

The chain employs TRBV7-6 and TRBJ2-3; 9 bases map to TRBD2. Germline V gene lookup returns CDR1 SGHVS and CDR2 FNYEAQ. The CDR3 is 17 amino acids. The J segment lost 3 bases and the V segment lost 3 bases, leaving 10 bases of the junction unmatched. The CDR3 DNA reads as TGTGCCAGCAGCTTGGTAGGTCTAGCGGGGACTACAGATACGCAGTATTTT. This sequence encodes CASSLVGLAGTTDTQYF.

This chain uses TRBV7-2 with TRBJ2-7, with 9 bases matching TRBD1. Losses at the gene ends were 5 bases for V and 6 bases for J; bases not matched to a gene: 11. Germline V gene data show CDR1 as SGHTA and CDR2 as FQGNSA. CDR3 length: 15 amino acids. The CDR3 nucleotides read TGTGCCAGCAGCCCCTCCAGGACAGGGGAGGCCGAGCAGTACTTC. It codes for CASSPSRTGEAEQYF.

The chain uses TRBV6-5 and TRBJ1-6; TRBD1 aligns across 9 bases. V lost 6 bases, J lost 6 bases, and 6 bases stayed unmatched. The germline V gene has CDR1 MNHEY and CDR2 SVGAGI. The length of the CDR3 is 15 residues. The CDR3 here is CASRTGGSRNSPLHF. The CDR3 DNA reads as TGTGCCAGCAGGACAGGGGGGTCTCGTAATTCACCCCTCCACTTT.

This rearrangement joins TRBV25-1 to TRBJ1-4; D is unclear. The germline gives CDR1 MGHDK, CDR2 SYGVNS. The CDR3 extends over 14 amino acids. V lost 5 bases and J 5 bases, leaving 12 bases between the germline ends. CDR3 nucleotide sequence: TGTGCCAGCAGTCCCTGGCGGTCGAATGAAAAACTGTTTTTT. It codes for CASSPWRSNEKLFF. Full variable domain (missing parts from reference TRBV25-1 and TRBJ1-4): EADIYQTPRYLVIGTGKKITLECSQTMGHDKMYWYQQDPGMELHLIHYSYGVNSTEKGDLSSESTVSRIRTEHFPLTLESARPSHTSQYLCASSPWRSNEKLFFGSGTQLSVL.

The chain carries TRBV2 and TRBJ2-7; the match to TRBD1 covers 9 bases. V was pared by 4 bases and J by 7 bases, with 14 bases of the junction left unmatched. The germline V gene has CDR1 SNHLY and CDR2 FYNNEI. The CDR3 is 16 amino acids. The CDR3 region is CASSGSRDRALGEQYF. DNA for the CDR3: TGTGCCAGCAGTGGTAGCCGGGACAGGGCCTTGGGGGAGCAGTACTTC.